This T cell receptor (beta chain) was recorded in a study of T cell responses to AZD1222 COVID-19 vaccine. Whole-study findings and limits: The study reported that nearly half of spike-specific TCRs target unmutated variant regions. The donor cohort was predominantly white British with a female majority, and clonal diversity may have been underestimated. Spike-specific TCR breadth and depth grew following two AZD1222 doses.

About this clone: The antigen remains undetermined.

Trimming took 6 bases from V and 8 from J, leaving 16 bases between them. The CDR3 runs 14 residues. Germline loops: CDR1 MNHEY, CDR2 SVGAGI. Data came from immunoSEQ multiplex PCR; TCRdb stores just in-frame clones and leaves some out. The sample lists 150,000 to 200,000 clones, approximately 94% seen once, with approximately 0.64% in the top ten. The material sequenced was peripheral blood, taken on day 0 of AZD1222 vaccination. The chain combines TRBV6-5 with TRBJ1-4; no firm D call. The TCR sequence derives from an adult in good health. CDR3 sequence (DNA): TGTGCCAGCAGCCAAAGGGCTTTTCGAGAAAAACTGTTTTTT. Protein product: CASSQRAFREKLFF.